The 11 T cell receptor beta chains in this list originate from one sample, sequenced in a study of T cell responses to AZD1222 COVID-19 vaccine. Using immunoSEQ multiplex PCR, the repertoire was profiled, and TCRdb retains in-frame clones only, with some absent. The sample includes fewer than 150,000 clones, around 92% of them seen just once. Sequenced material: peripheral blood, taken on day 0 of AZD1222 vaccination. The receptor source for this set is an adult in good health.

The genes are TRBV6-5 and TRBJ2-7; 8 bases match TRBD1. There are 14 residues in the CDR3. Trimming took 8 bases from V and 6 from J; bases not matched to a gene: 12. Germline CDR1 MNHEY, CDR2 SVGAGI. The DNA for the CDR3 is TGTGCCAGCGGAAGGACAGGGTCCTTAACCGAGCAGTACTTC. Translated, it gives CASGRTGSLTEQYF.

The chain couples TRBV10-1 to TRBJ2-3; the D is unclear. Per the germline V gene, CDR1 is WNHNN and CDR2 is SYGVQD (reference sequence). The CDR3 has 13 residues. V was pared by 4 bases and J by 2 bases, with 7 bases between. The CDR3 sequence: CASSVRLTDTQYF. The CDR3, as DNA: TGCGCCAGCAGTGTGCGGCTCACAGATACGCAGTATTTT.

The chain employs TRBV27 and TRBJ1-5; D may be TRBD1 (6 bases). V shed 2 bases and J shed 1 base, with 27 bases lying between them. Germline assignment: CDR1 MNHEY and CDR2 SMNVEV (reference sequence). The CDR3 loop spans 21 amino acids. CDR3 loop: CASSLIAARGRGRLSNQPQHF. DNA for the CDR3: TGTGCCAGCAGTTTAATCGCGGCACGGGGCAGGGGTAGATTGAGCAATCAGCCCCAGCATTTT.

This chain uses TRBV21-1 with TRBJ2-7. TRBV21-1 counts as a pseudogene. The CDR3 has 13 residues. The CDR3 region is CASTLTGPYEQYF. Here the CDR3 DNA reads TGTGCCAGCACCCTGACTGGACCCTACGAGCAGTACTTC.

This chain's CDR3 is CSVEGSGPSGTEQFF. The CDR3 bases are TGCAGCGTTGAGGGGTCAGGTCCCTCGGGGACAGAGCAGTTCTTC. The chain links TRBV29-1 to TRBJ2-1; TRBD1 might be the D (6 bases). The CDR3 spans 15 residues. V dropped 3 bases and J dropped 10 bases, with 22 bases sitting between them. Germline CDR1 and CDR2: SQVTM and ANQGSEA.

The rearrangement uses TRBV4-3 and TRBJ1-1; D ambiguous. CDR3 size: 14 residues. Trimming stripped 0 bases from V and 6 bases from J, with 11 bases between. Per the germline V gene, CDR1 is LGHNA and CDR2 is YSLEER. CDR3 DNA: TGCGCCAGCAGCCAAGATACCTACGACGCTGAAGCTTTCTTT. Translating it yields CASSQDTYDAEAFF.

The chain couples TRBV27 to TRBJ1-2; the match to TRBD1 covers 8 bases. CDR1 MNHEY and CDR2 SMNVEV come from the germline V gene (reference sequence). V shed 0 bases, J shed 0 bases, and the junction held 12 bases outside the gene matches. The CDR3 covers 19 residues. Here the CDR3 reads CASSLSAGGSGPANYGYTF. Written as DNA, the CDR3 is TGTGCCAGCAGTTTATCGGCAGGGGGCTCTGGGCCAGCTAACTATGGCTACACCTTC.

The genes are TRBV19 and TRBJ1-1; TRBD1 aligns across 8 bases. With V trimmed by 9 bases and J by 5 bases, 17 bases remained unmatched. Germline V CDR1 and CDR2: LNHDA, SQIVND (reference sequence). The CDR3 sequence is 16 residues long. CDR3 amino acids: CASPPSGTGVWTEAFF. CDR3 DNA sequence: TGTGCCAGCCCCCCGTCCGGGACAGGAGTGTGGACTGAAGCTTTCTTT.

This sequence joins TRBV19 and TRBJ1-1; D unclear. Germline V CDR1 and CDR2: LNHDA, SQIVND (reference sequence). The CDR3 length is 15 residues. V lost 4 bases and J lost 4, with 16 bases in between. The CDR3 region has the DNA TGTGCCAGTAGTAGGGCGGGCCCTGCGGGCACTGAAGCTTTCTTT. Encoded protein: CASSRAGPAGTEAFF.

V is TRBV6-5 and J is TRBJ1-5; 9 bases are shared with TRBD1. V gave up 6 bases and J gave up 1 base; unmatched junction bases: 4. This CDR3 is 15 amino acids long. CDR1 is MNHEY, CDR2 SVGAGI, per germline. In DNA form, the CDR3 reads TGTGCCAGCAGCAGGACAGGGGAAAGCAATCAGCCCCAGCATTTT. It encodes CASSRTGESNQPQHF.

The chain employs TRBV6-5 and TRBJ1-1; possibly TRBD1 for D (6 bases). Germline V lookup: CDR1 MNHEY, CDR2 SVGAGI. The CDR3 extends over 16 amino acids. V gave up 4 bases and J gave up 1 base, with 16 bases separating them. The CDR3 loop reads CASSLGLRGSNTEAFF. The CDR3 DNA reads TGTGCCAGCAGTTTGGGCCTCAGGGGTTCGAACACTGAAGCTTTCTTT.